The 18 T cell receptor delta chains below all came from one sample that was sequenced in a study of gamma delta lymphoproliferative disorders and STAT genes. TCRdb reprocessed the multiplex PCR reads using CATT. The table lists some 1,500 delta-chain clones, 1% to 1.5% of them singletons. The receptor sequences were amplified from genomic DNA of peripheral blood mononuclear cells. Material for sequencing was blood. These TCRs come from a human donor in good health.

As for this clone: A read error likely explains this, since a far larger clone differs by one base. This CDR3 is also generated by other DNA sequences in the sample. CDR3 amino acids: CALGPSASFLLHWGLKYTDKLIF. DNA of the CDR3: TGTGCTCTTGGACCCTCAGCCTCCTTCCTACTTCACTGGGGGCTCAAGTACACCGATAAACTCATCTTT. The rearrangement joins TRDV1 to TRDJ1; D is possibly TRDD2 (9 bases). The CDR3 is made up of 23 amino acids. Trimming left V 6 bases short and J 0 bases short, with 38 bases between. From germline, CDR1 is TSWWSYY and CDR2 QGS.

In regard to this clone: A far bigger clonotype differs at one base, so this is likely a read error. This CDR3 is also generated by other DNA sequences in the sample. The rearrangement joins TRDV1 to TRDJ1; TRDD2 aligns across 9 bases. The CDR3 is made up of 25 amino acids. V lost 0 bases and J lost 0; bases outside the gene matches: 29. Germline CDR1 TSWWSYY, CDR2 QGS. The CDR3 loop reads CALGELHRLSFLLYWGIGDTDKLIF. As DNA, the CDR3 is TGTGCTCTTGGGGAACTCCACCGCTTATCCTTCCTACTGTACTGGGGAATAGGTGACACCGATAAACTCATCTTT.

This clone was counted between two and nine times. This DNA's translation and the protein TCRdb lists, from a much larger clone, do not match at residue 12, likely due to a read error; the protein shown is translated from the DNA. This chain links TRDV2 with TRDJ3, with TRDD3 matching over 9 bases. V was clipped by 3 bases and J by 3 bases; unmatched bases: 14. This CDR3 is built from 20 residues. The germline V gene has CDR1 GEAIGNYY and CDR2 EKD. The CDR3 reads CACDPTGGTRSFWDTRQMFF. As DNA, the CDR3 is TGTGCCTGTGACCCTACTGGGGGAACCAGGAGCTTCTGGGACACCCGACAGATGTTTTTC.

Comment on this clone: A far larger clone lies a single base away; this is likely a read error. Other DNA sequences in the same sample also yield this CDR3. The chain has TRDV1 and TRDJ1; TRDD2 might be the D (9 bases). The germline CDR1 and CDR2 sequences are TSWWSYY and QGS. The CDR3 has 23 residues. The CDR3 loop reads CALGPSASFLLHWGLKYTDKLIF. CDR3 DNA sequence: TGTGCTCTTGGGCCCTCAGCCTCCTTCCTACTTCACTGGGGGCTCAAGTACACCGATAAACTTATCTTT.

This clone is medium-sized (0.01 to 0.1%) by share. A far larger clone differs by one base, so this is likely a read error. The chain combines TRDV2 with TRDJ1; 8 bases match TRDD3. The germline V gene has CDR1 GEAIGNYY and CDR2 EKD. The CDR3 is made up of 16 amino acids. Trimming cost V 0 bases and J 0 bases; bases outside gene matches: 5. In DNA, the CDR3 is TGTGCCTGTGACACCGCGGGATACGGGAACACCGATAAACTCATCTTT. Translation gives CACDTAGYGNTDKLIF.

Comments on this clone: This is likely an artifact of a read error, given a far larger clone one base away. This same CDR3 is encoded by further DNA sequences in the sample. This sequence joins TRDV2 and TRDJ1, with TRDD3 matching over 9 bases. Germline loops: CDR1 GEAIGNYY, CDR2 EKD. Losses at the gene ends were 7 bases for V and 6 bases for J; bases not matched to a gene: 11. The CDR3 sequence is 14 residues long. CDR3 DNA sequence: TGTGCCTGCGACGAACTGGGGGACCTTTATAAACTCATCTTT. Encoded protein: CACDELGDLYKLIF.

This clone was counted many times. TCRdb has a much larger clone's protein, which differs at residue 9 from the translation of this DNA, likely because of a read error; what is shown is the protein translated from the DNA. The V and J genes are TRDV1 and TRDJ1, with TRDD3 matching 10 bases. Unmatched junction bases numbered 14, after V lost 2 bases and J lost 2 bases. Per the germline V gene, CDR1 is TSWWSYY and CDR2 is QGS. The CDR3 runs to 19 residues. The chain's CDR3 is CALGEFPSSGDTQTDKLIF. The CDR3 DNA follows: TGTGCTCTTGGGGAATTTCCCTCATCGGGGGATACGCAAACCGATAAACTCATCTTT.

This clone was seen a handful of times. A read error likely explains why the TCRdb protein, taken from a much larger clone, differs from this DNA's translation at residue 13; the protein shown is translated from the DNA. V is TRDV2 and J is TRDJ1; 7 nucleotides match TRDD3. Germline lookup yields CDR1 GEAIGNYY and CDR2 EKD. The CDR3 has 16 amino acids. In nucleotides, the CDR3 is TGTGCCTGGGCCCCTGGGGGTTACCTTTGGTTTGATAGACTCATCTTT. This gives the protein CAWAPGGYLWFDRLIF.

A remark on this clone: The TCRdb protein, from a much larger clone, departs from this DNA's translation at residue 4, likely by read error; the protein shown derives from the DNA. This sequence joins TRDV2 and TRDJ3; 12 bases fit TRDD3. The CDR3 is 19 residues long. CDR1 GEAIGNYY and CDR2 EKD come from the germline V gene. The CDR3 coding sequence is TGTGCCTGTAACACCCTACTGGGGGATACCTCCTGGGACACCCGACAGATGTTTTTC. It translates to CACNTLLGDTSWDTRQMFF.

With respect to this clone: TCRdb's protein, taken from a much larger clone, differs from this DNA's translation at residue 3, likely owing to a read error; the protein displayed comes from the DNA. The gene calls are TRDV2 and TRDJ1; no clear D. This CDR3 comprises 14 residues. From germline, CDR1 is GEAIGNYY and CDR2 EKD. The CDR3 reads CARDTVVGTDKLIF. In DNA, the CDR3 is TGTGCCCGTGACACCGTGGTGGGCACCGATAAACTCATCTTT.

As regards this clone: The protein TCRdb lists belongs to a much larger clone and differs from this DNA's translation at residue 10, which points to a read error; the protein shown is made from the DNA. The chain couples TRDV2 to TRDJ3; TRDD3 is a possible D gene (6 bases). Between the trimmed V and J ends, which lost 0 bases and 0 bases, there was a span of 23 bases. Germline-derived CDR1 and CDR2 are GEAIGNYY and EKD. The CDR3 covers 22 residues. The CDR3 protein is CACDTVKGGEYRHSWDTRQMFF. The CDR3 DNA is TGTGCCTGTGACACCGTAAAAGGGGGGGAATACCGTCACTCCTGGGACACCCGACAGATGTTTTTC.

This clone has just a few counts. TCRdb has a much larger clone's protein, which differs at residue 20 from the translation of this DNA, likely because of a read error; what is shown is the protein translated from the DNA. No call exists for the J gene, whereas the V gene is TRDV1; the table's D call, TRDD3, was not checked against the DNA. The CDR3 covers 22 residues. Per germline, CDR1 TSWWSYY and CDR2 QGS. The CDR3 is CALGEGGYDPGGYEENTDKRIF. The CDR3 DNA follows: TGTGCTCTTGGGGAAGGGGGATATGACCCTGGGGGATACGAAGAGAACACCGATAAACGCATCTTT.

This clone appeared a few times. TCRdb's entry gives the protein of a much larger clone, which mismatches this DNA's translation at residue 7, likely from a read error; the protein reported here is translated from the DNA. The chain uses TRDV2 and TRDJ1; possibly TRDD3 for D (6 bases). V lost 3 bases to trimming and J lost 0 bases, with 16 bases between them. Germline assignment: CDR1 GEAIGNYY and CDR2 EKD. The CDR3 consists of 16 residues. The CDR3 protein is CACDYARGSYTDKLIF. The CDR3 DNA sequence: TGTGCCTGTGACTACGCTAGGGGATCCTACACCGATAAACTCATCTTT.

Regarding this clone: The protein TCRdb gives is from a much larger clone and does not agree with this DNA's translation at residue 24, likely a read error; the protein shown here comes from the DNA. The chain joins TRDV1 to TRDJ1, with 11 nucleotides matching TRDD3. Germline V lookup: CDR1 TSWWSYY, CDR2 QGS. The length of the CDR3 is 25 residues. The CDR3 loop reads CALGELHRLSFLLYWGIGDTDKLTF. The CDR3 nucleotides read TGTGCTCTTGGGGAACTCCACCGCTTATCCTTCCTACTGTACTGGGGGATAGGTGACACCGATAAACTCACCTTT.

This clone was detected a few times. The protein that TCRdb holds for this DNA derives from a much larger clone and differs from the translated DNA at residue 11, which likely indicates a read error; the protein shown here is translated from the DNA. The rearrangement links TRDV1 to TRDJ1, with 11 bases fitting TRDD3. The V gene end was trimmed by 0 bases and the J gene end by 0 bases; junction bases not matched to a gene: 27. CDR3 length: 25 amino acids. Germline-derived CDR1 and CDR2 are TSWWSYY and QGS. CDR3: CALGELHRLSLLLYWGIGDTDKLIF. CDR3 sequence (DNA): TGTGCTCTTGGGGAACTCCACCGCTTATCCCTCCTACTGTACTGGGGGATAGGTGACACCGATAAACTCATCTTT.

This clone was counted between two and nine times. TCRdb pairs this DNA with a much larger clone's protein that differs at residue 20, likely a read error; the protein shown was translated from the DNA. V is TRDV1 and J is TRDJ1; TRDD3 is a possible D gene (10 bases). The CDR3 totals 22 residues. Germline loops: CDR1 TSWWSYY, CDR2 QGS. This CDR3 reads CALGERAFLRRYWGIYTDKPIF. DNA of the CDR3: TGTGCTCTTGGGGAACGTGCCTTCCTACGCCGCTACTGGGGGATTTACACCGATAAACCCATCTTT.

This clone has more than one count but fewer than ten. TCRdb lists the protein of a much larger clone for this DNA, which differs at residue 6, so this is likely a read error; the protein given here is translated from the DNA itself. CDR3 residues: CACDTSWGVTTDKLIF. CDR3 coding DNA: TGTGCCTGTGACACCAGCTGGGGGGTCACCACCGATAAACTCATCTTT. The J gene is TRDJ1, the V gene TRDV2; 7 bases line up with TRDD3. Germline V gives CDR1 GEAIGNYY, CDR2 EKD. V dropped 0 bases and J dropped 1; count of bases not matched to a gene: 7. There are 16 residues in the CDR3.

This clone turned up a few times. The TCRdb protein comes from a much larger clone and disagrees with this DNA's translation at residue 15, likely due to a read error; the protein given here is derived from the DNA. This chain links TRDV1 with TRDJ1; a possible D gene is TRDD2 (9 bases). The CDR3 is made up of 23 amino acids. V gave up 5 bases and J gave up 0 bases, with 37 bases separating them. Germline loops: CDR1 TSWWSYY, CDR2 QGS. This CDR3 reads CALGPSASFLLHWGFKYTDKLIF. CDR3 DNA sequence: TGTGCTCTTGGGCCCTCAGCCTCCTTCCTACTTCACTGGGGGTTCAAGTACACCGATAAACTCATCTTT.